The 25 T cell receptor beta chains below all came from one sample that was sequenced in a study of PD-1 blockade in classical Hodgkin lymphoma. Data came from immunoSEQ multiplex PCR; TCRdb stores just in-frame clones and leaves some out. Here the sample spans under 40,000 clones, around 76% being singletons. Relapse was seen in all patients after autologous stem cell transplantation, and brentuximab vedotin exposure was variable. Specimen: peripheral blood mononuclear cells (PBMCs), collected before the second cycle of nivolumab. The receptors here all came from a human donor with classical Hodgkin lymphoma.

This clone was seen more than once but under ten times. This chain's CDR3 is CASSYEGIGTGELFF. CDR3 sequence (DNA): TGTGCCAGCAGTTACGAGGGGATTGGCACCGGGGAGCTGTTTTTT. This chain connects TRBV6-5 to TRBJ2-2; D is tentatively TRBD1 or TRBD2 (5 bases each). Trimming left V 2 bases short and J 4 bases short, with 11 bases between. The CDR3 sequence is 15 residues long. Germline V CDR1 and CDR2: MNHEY, SVGAGI.

This clone is a singleton in its sample. The genes are TRBV27 and TRBJ2-4; the D is unclear. From germline, CDR1 is MNHEY and CDR2 SMNVEV (reference sequence). The CDR3 consists of 17 residues. The ends were cut back, 3 bases at V and 5 bases at J, with 20 bases in the middle. The CDR3: CASSFNRASQEENIQYF. In DNA form, the CDR3 reads TGTGCCAGCAGTTTTAACCGGGCTTCTCAGGAAGAAAACATTCAGTACTTC.

The chain carries TRBV6-5 and TRBJ2-7; the D call may be TRBD1 or TRBD2 (5 bases each). The CDR3 length is 16 residues. Germline V gene lookup returns CDR1 MNHEY and CDR2 SVGAGI. Trimming stripped 4 bases from V and 0 bases from J, with 16 bases between. The CDR3 sequence: CASSLHWDAYSYEQYF. The CDR3 DNA reads as TGTGCCAGCAGTTTGCATTGGGACGCCTACTCCTACGAGCAGTACTTC.

The chain joins TRBV7-8 to TRBJ2-5, with TRBD2 matching over 7 bases. Germline V gene data show CDR1 as SGHVS and CDR2 as FQNEAQ. The CDR3 loop spans 17 amino acids. The V segment lost 2 bases and the J segment 1 base; nucleotides outside the gene matches: 10. The CDR3 sequence is CASSLLSRGEPQETQYF. The CDR3, as DNA: TGTGCCAGCAGCTTATTGTCCCGGGGGGAGCCCCAAGAGACCCAGTACTTC.

The gene calls are TRBV4-2 and TRBJ2-2; D possibly corresponds to TRBD1 (6 bases). V lost 0 bases and J 5 bases, leaving 7 bases between the germline ends. The CDR3 sequence is 14 residues long. In germline, CDR1 is LGHNA, CDR2 YNFKEQ. As DNA, the CDR3 is TGTGCCAGCAGCCAAGATACAGGGACCGGGGAGCTGTTTTTT. It encodes CASSQDTGTGELFF.

The DNA for the CDR3 is TGTGCCAGCAGCAAGGGACAGCTTCATCTTGGAAACACCATATATTTT. Protein: CASSKGQLHLGNTIYF. The chain employs TRBV7-9 and TRBJ1-3; 7 bases agree with TRBD1. The CDR3 has 16 amino acids. The germline gives CDR1 SEHNR, CDR2 FQNEAQ (reference sequence). J lost 3 bases, V lost 5 bases, and 10 bases had no gene match.

The chain uses TRBV11-2 and TRBJ1-2; perhaps TRBD1 as D (6 bases). Deletions cut 1 base from V and 7 bases from J, with 13 bases between. The CDR3 length is 14 residues. Germline V gene sequence: CDR1 SGHAT, CDR2 FQNNGV. The CDR3 nucleotides are TGTGCCAGCAGCTTAGTCCGGGAGGGGGGTGGCTACACCTTC. Amino acid sequence: CASSLVREGGGYTF.

This chain joins TRBV9 and TRBJ2-3, with TRBD1 matching over 8 bases. Germline V CDR1 and CDR2: SGDLS, YYNGEE. This CDR3 comprises 15 residues. J was trimmed by 1 base and V by 4 bases; bases with no gene match: 5. CDR3: CASSNRDRRTDTQYF. The CDR3 DNA is TGTGCCAGCAGCAACCGGGACAGGCGCACAGATACGCAGTATTTT.

This chain uses TRBV7-8 with TRBJ2-3; D is undetermined. V gave up 3 bases and J gave up 9 bases, with 7 bases separating them. The CDR3 has 11 residues. Germline assignment: CDR1 SGHVS and CDR2 FQNEAQ. The CDR3 region has the DNA TGTGCCAGCAGCTTCTCCGGGACGCAGTATTTT. It codes for CASSFSGTQYF. Full variable domain (outside the CDR3, taken from reference TRBV7-8 and TRBJ2-3): GAGVSQSPRYKVAKRGQDVALRCDPISGHVSLFWYQQALGQGPEFLTYFQNEAQLDKSGLPSDRFFAERPEGSVSTLKIQRTQQEDSAVYLCASSFSGTQYFGPGTRLTVL.

The chain carries TRBV6-6 and TRBJ1-2; TRBD1 matches at 7 bases. Germline V gene data show CDR1 as MNHNY and CDR2 as SVGAGI (reference sequence). After removal of 2 bases from V and 2 bases from J, the junction contained 2 bases not matched to a gene. This CDR3 is built from 14 residues. For the CDR3, the DNA is TGTGCCAGCAGTTACCTGGGACAGAACTATGGCTACACCTTC. Its protein is CASSYLGQNYGYTF.

This clone has at least ten counts. The genes are TRBV7-8 and TRBJ1-6, with D possibly being TRBD1 (5 bases). V gave up 0 bases and J gave up 14 bases, with 8 bases separating them. Germline CDR1 is SGHVS and CDR2 is FQNEAQ. CDR3 length: 12 amino acids. CDR3 sequence reads: CASSLARETLHF. The CDR3 DNA reads TGTGCCAGCAGCTTAGCCAGGGAGACCCTCCACTTT.

The rearrangement uses TRBV6-6 and TRBJ1-4; D is unresolved. Per germline, CDR1 MNHNY and CDR2 SVGAGI (reference sequence). This CDR3 has 11 residues. Trimming removed 2 bases at V and 7 bases at J, with 2 bases between. The CDR3: CASSYAEKLFF. The CDR3 nucleotides are TGTGCCAGCAGTTACGCTGAAAAACTGTTTTTT.

V usage is TRBV5-4 and J usage is TRBJ2-7, with 15 nucleotides matching TRBD2. The length of the CDR3 is 15 residues. The V gene end was trimmed by 3 bases and the J gene end by 6 bases; junction bases not matched to a gene: 4. The germline V gene encodes CDR1 SGHNT and CDR2 YYREEE (reference sequence). The CDR3 nucleotides read TGTGCCAGCAGCTCGGGACTAGCGGGGGGAGGCGAGCAGTACTTC. Its translation: CASSSGLAGGGEQYF.

The rearrangement uses TRBV11-2 and TRBJ2-3; a possible D gene is TRBD2 (6 bases). Trimming pared 1 base from V and 0 bases from J, leaving 8 bases between. This CDR3 contains 15 residues. The germline V gene encodes CDR1 SGHAT and CDR2 FQNNGV. The CDR3 bases are TGTGCCAGCAGCTTAGTTGGGACTAGCACAGATACGCAGTATTTT. Its translation is CASSLVGTSTDTQYF.

J is TRBJ2-3 and V is TRBV7-3, with D uncertain. The V and J ends lost 3 bases and 8 bases respectively, with 9 bases between them. The CDR3 consists of 12 residues. Germline lookup yields CDR1 SGHTA and CDR2 FQGTGA. CDR3 bases: TGTGCCAGCAGCTTCCCTGGGGTTACGCAGTATTTT. This translates into CASSFPGVTQYF.

The rearrangement links TRBV2 to TRBJ2-7, with 8 bases aligning to TRBD2. This CDR3 spans 15 amino acids. The V segment lost 8 bases and the J segment 0 bases; nucleotides outside the gene matches: 9. The germline gives CDR1 SNHLY, CDR2 FYNNEI. In nucleotides, the CDR3 is TGTGCCAGCGGATTCGGGGGGGCTCTCTCCTACGAGCAGTACTTC. This codes for CASGFGGALSYEQYF.

The chain couples TRBV5-6 to TRBJ2-3, with 9 bases matching TRBD2. In germline, CDR1 is SGHDT, CDR2 YYEEEE. The V gene end was trimmed by 1 base and the J gene end by 4 bases; junction bases not matched to a gene: 7. The CDR3 has 16 amino acids. The CDR3 DNA follows: TGTGCCAGCAGCTTGCTGGGGACTAGCTCCCCAGATACGCAGTATTTT. This gives the protein CASSLLGTSSPDTQYF.

The chain links TRBV4-3 to TRBJ2-5; tentative D call: TRBD2 (5 bases). From germline, CDR1 is LGHNA and CDR2 YSLEER. The CDR3 is made up of 15 amino acids. V gave up 3 bases and J gave up 1 base, with 12 bases separating them. The DNA for the CDR3 is TGCGCCAGCAGCCAGGTTACTAGGCCCCAAGAGACCCAGTACTTC. Translation: CASSQVTRPQETQYF.

The V call is TRBV5-6, the J call TRBJ1-5; D ambiguous. With 3 bases removed from V and 3 bases from J, the gap between germline ends came to 4 bases. This CDR3 is built from 12 residues. Germline CDR1 is SGHDT and CDR2 is YYEEEE. This chain's CDR3 is CASSSYNQPQHF. The DNA of the CDR3 is TGTGCCAGCAGCTCCTACAATCAGCCCCAGCATTTT.

V usage is TRBV9 and J usage is TRBJ1-6; D might be TRBD1 (6 bases). Trimming removed 0 bases from V and 5 bases from J, with 9 bases in between. CDR1 and CDR2 (germline): SGDLS, YYNGEE. The CDR3 is 15 amino acids. CDR3 in amino acids: CASSVAAGDNSPLHF. The CDR3 nucleotides read TGTGCCAGCAGCGTAGCCGCAGGGGATAATTCACCCCTCCACTTT.

This clone has a handful of counts. The chain employs TRBV19 and TRBJ1-2, with 7 bases that match TRBD1. CDR3 length equals 14 residues. Germline CDR1 is LNHDA and CDR2 is SQIVND (reference sequence). The V gene end was trimmed by 7 bases and the J gene end by 7 bases; junction bases not matched to a gene: 12. CDR3 DNA sequence: TGTGCCAGTAACTATGACCGGGACAGCAGTGGCTACACCTTC. Translated: CASNYDRDSSGYTF.

The chain couples TRBV23-1 to TRBJ2-5; the match to TRBD2 covers 7 bases. TRBV23-1 is an ORF for which the function is uncertain. The CDR3 is 14 amino acids. J lost 3 bases, V lost 8 bases, and 9 bases had no gene match. The CDR3 DNA follows: TGCGCCAGCCACTGGGGGGGGACGAAAGAGACCCAGTACTTC. It encodes CASHWGGTKETQYF.

The chain uses TRBV10-3 and TRBJ2-7; either TRBD1 or TRBD2 may supply D (5 bases each). Germline CDR1 ENHRY, CDR2 SYGVKD. The CDR3 sequence is 14 residues long. Trimming took off 2 bases at V and 2 bases at J, with 10 bases between the two ends. The CDR3 bases are TGTGCCATCAGTGAGGGCCGGGACGCCTACGAGCAGTACTTC. This encodes CAISEGRDAYEQYF.

Concerning this clone: The identical CDR3 is also encoded by other nucleotide sequences in the sample. The V gene is TRBV6-5, the J gene TRBJ2-1; 14 bases match TRBD2. CDR1 and CDR2 (germline): MNHEY, SVGAGI. V trimming: 2 bases; J trimming: 6 bases; junction bases outside the gene matches: 3. This CDR3 is 16 amino acids long. The CDR3 coding sequence is TGTGCCAGCAGTTACACCGGACTAGCGGGGGGCAATGAGCAGTTCTTC. It yields the protein CASSYTGLAGGNEQFF.

V and J are TRBV25-1 and TRBJ1-1; D is unresolved. The CDR3 is made up of 15 amino acids. Germline values: CDR1 MGHDK, CDR2 SYGVNS. Trimming removed 1 base at V and 1 base at J, with 10 bases between. CDR3 coding DNA: TGTGCCAGCAGTGAATCATTTATAGGGAACACTGAAGCTTTCTTT. Residues: CASSESFIGNTEAFF.